Described below is a single TCR beta chain sequence and its context. The antigen is undetermined. One end of the junction fails to match germline, which may point to a read error. Researchers report isolating at least 6 million PBMCs per sample. The authors ran a second PCR of about 6 to 12 cycles using a sample-barcoded 5' primer and a J-beta primer mix. From the 5' RACE reads, TCRdb called clonotypes with MiXCR, one entry per CDR3 protein. The data hold 1.5 million to 2 million distinct CDR3 sequences, with less than 50% observed a single time. CDR3 size: 15 residues. The V gene's germline CDR1 is SGHTA and CDR2 FQGNSA. This specimen comes from a study of blood T cells in healthy people across ages. Study-wide context: Capture via template switching afforded approximately one barcoded beta molecule per two T cells.

Points from the study as a whole: Both naive CD4+ cell counts and diversity were greater in long-lived donors than in aged donors.

The chain combines TRBV7-2 with TRBJ1-5, with a tentative D call TRBD1 (5 bases). Material for sequencing was blood. The sequence was obtained from a woman between 40 and 55 years old in good health. This CDR3 reads CVSSLWVVEGQPQHF. The CDR3 coding sequence is TGTGTCAGCAGTCTCTGGGTAGTGGAGGGGCAGCCCCAGCATTTT.